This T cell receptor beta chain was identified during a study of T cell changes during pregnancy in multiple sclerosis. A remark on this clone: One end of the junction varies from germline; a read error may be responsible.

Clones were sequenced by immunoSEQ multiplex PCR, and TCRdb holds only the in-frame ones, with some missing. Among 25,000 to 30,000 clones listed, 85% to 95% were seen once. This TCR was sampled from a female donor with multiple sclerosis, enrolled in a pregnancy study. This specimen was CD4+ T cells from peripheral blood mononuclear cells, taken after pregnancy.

CDR3 bases: TGTGCCAACAGTTACTCGATACTTGAAAACACTGAAGCTTTCTTT. Protein sequence: CANSYSILENTEAFF. This chain connects TRBV6-5 to TRBJ1-1; D uncertain. This CDR3 region has 15 residues. Germline V CDR1 and CDR2: MNHEY, SVGAGI.